The T cell receptor beta chain under discussion was sequenced for a study of OX40 agonist ivuxolimab in advanced cancers. The repertoire was sequenced with immunoSEQ multiplex PCR; TCRdb's copy has only in-frame clones and lacks some. The sample has 60,000 to 75,000 clones; around 93% are singletons. V lost 3 bases and J lost 3, with 17 bases in between. The CDR3 is made up of 16 amino acids. Germline lookup yields CDR1 SGDLS and CDR2 YYNGEE. The sequence came from an adult with an advanced solid tumor such as melanoma, head and neck, liver or kidney cancer. The specimen comprised CD4+ or CD8+ T cells sorted from blood, sampled in a trial of the OX40 agonist ivuxolimab. The V and J genes are TRBV9 and TRBJ2-3; tentative D call: TRBD2 (6 bases). The CDR3 DNA sequence: TGTGCCAGCAGCGAGGGAGCTAGCGAGAGGACAGATACGCAGTATTTT. Its translation: CASSEGASERTDTQYF.